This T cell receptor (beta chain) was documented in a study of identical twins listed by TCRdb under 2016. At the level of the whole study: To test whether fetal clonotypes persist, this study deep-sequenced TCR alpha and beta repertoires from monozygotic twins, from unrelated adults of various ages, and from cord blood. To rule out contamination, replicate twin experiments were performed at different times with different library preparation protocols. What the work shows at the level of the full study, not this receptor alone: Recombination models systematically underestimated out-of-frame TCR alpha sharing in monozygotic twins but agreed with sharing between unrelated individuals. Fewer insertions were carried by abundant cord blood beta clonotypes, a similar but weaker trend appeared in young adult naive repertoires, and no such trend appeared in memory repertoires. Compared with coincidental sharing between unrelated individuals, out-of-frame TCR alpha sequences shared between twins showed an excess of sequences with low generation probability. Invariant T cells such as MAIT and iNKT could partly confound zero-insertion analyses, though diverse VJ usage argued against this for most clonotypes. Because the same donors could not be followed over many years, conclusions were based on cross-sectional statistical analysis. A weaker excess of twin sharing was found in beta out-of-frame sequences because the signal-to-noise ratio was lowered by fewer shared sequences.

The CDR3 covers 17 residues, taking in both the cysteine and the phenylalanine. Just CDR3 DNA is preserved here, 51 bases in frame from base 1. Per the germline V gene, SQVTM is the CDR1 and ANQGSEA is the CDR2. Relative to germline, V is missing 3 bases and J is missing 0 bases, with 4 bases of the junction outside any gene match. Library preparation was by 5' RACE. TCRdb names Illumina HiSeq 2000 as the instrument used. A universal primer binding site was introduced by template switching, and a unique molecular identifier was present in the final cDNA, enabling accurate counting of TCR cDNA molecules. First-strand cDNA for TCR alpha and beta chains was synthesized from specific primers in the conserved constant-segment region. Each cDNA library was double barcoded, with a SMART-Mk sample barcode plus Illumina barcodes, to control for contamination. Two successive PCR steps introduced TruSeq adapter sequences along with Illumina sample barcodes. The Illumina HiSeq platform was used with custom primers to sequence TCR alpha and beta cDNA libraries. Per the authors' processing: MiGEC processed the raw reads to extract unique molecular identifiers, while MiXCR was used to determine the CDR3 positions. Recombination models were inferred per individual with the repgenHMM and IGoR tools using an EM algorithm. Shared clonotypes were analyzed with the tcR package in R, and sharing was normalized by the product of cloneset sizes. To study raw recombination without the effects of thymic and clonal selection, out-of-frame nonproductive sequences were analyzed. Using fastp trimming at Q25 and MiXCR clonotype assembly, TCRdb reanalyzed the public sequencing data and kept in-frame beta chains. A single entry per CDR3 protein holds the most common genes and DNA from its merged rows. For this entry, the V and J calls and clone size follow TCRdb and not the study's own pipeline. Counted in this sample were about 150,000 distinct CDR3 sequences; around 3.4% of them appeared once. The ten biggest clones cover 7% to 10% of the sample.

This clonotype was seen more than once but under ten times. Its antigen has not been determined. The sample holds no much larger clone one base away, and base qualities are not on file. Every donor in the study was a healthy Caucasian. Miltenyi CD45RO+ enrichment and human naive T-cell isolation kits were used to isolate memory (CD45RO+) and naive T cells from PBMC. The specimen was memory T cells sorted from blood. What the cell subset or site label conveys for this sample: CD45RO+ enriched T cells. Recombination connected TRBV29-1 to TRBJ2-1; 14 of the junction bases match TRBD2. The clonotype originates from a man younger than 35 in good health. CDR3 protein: CSVDGLAGGPSYNEQFF. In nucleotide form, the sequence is TGCAGCGTTGATGGACTAGCGGGAGGACCCTCCTACAATGAGCAGTTCTTC.